The next 24 T cell receptor beta chains were all read from a single sample in a study of vaccination and CD4 T cells after COVID-19. With the Oncomine TCR Beta short-read assay, DNA from cultured CD4+ T cells was sequenced. Cultured CD4+ T cells yielded the extracted genomic DNA. TCRdb itself ran the PCR reads through MiXCR, one entry per CDR3 protein. The data contain more than 10,000 distinct CDR3 sequences, 25% to 30% of them singletons. These receptors' targets are unknown. This sample's treatment: approximately nine-day PBMC culture with coronavirus spike peptide pools or control peptides (ViraFEST assay). Gathered ahead of the COVID-19 pandemic (2011-2018) were the CD4+ T cells of the unexposed donor. The sequenced sample consisted of CD4+ T cells from blood, cultured in vitro. Source of these receptors: a human donor in good health.

V is TRBV27 and J is TRBJ2-5; 10 bases agree with TRBD2. Germline loops: CDR1 MNHEY, CDR2 SMNVEV (reference sequence). This CDR3 is built from 13 residues. The V gene end was trimmed by 7 bases and the J gene end by 4 bases; junction bases not matched to a gene: 3. DNA for the CDR3: TGTGCCAGCAAACTAGCGGGATCAGAGACCCAGTACTTC. It translates to CASKLAGSETQYF.

The rearrangement links TRBV7-9 to TRBJ2-5, with 10 positions matching TRBD2. Trimming at V came to 4 bases and at J to 5 bases, leaving 1 base not matched to a gene. Germline lookup yields CDR1 SEHNR and CDR2 FQNEAQ (reference sequence). The CDR3 length is 13 residues. The CDR3 sequence is CASSSGLAETQYF. In DNA form, the CDR3 reads TGTGCCAGCAGCTCGGGACTAGCGGAGACCCAGTACTTC.

Only a few counts were recorded for this clonotype. This chain uses TRBV7-9 with TRBJ2-3; D is perhaps TRBD2 (5 bases). This CDR3 has 13 amino acids. The germline gives CDR1 SEHNR, CDR2 FQNEAQ (reference sequence). Trimming cost V 10 bases and J 2 bases, with 13 bases left between them. Here the CDR3 reads CAKKDSLTDTQYF. The CDR3 DNA reads TGTGCCAAAAAGGACTCCCTCACAGATACGCAGTATTTT.

This clonotype was counted only a few times. Here the CDR3 reads CASSEKGAGKNIQYF. The CDR3 DNA reads as TGTGCCAGCAGTGAGAAGGGAGCAGGCAAAAACATTCAGTACTTC. The gene calls are TRBV2 and TRBJ2-4; possible D gene TRBD2, 5 bases. The CDR3 totals 15 residues. The V end was cut by 3 bases, the J end by 3 bases, with 12 bases between. CDR1 is SNHLY, CDR2 FYNNEI, per germline.

The chain recombines TRBV6-2 or TRBV6-3 with TRBJ2-3, with D maybe TRBD2 (6 bases). Germline V lookup: CDR1 MNHEY, CDR2 SVGEGT. CDR3 length: 14 amino acids. The V end lost 7 bases, the J end lost 6 bases, and 17 bases lay between the germline ends. CDR3 sequence (DNA): TGTGCCAGCATCCCGGGGCGGGACGGGGATACGCAGTATTTT. Its protein is CASIPGRDGDTQYF.

The genes are TRBV6-1 and TRBJ2-1; D not certain. This CDR3 comprises 12 residues. V was trimmed by 2 bases and J by 7 bases, leaving 6 bases between them. Germline V gene lookup returns CDR1 MNHNS and CDR2 SASEGT. CDR3: CASSEWRNEQFF. The DNA of the CDR3 is TGTGCCAGCAGTGAATGGCGGAATGAGCAGTTCTTC.

This clonotype is medium-sized within its sample. V is TRBV6-2 or TRBV6-3 and J is TRBJ1-6, with 7 positions matching TRBD1. The CDR3 is made up of 17 amino acids. V trimming: 2 bases; J trimming: 0 bases; junction bases outside the gene matches: 4. Germline-derived CDR1 and CDR2 are MNHEY and SVGEGT. CDR3 residues: CASSYTGASSYNSPLHF. The CDR3 region has the DNA TGTGCCAGCAGTTACACAGGGGCGAGCTCCTATAATTCACCCCTCCACTTT.

This chain uses TRBV6-5 with TRBJ2-1, with D perhaps matching TRBD1 or TRBD2 (5 bases each). The CDR3 is 14 amino acids. Germline V gene sequence: CDR1 MNHEY, CDR2 SVGAGI. Trimming removed 2 bases from V and 3 bases from J, with 8 bases in between. The CDR3 DNA reads TGTGCCAGCAGTTACCGGGGCAACTACAATGAGCAGTTCTTC. Translated: CASSYRGNYNEQFF.

The rearrangement uses TRBV20-1 and TRBJ1-2, with no clear D. This CDR3 spans 13 amino acids. V was cut by 0 bases and J by 4 bases, with 9 bases left in between. Germline V gene lookup returns CDR1 DFQATT and CDR2 SNEGSKA (reference sequence). In DNA, the CDR3 is TGCAGTGCTAGAGATCCAAGGTCCTATGGCTACACCTTC. Its protein is CSARDPRSYGYTF.

The chain recombines TRBV6-2 or TRBV6-3 with TRBJ2-3; the D call may be TRBD1 or TRBD2 (5 bases each). The CDR3 is 13 residues long. From germline, CDR1 is MNHEY and CDR2 SVGEGT. Trimming pared 9 bases from V and 6 bases from J, leaving 16 bases between. CDR3 nucleotide sequence: TGTGCCAGTGGTGATTCGGGGACCGATACGCAGTATTTT. It encodes CASGDSGTDTQYF.

V is TRBV5-1 and J is TRBJ1-1; the D is unclear. Germline CDR1 and CDR2: SGHRS and YFSETQ. V lost 0 bases and J 2 bases, leaving 11 bases between the germline ends. This CDR3 contains 15 residues. The DNA for the CDR3 is TGCGCCAGCAGCTTGGACGGCAGAACCAACACTGAAGCTTTCTTT. It specifies CASSLDGRTNTEAFF.

The chain has TRBV6-2 or TRBV6-3 and TRBJ2-3, with 7 nucleotides matching TRBD2. CDR3 size: 15 residues. Germline V gene data show CDR1 as MNHEY and CDR2 as SVGEGT. The V gene end was trimmed by 0 bases and the J gene end by 3 bases; junction bases not matched to a gene: 3. In nucleotides, the CDR3 is TGTGCCAGCAGTTACTCGGCCGGGAGGACAGATACGCAGTATTTT. Translating it yields CASSYSAGRTDTQYF.

This rearrangement joins TRBV6-4 to TRBJ1-3; 9 bases match TRBD1. V was clipped by 6 bases and J by 2 bases; unmatched bases: 2. There are 14 residues in the CDR3. Germline CDR1 reads MRHNA; CDR2 reads SNTAGT. The CDR3 nucleotides read TGTGCCAGCAGGGGACAGGGTCCTGGAAACACCATATATTTT. This gives the protein CASRGQGPGNTIYF.

This sequence joins TRBV28 and TRBJ1-5; possibly TRBD1 for D (5 bases). Deletions cut 8 bases from V and 9 bases from J, with 14 bases between. The CDR3 is made up of 12 amino acids. Germline V gene sequence: CDR1 MDHEN, CDR2 SYDVKM. This CDR3 reads CASLRGSTPQHF. For the CDR3, the DNA is TGTGCCAGCCTTAGGGGAAGCACGCCCCAGCATTTT.

This clonotype was counted a single time. The rearrangement links TRBV20-1 to TRBJ2-1; D is uncertain. Trimming took off 3 bases at V and 9 bases at J, with 9 bases between the two ends. Germline V CDR1 and CDR2: DFQATT, SNEGSKA (reference sequence). This CDR3 comprises 11 residues. The CDR3 loop is CSASRFAEQFF. The CDR3 nucleotides read TGCAGTGCTAGCCGCTTCGCTGAGCAGTTCTTC.

The CDR3 DNA sequence: TGTGCCAGCAGTTTGACAGGGGATAGCACAGATACGCAGTATTTT. As protein: CASSLTGDSTDTQYF. V and J are TRBV27 and TRBJ2-3, with TRBD1 matching 8 bases. Germline CDR1 MNHEY, CDR2 SMNVEV (reference sequence). Trimming removed 3 bases from V and 0 bases from J; junction bases left unmatched: 2. The CDR3 loop spans 15 amino acids.

This chain joins TRBV6-5 and TRBJ2-1; tentative D call: TRBD2 (6 bases). The V and J ends lost 4 bases and 9 bases respectively, with 16 bases between them. The CDR3 contains 14 residues. Germline values: CDR1 MNHEY, CDR2 SVGAGI. CDR3 DNA: TGTGCCAGCAGTTCGTCAGCTGCGGGAAGTGAGCAGTTCTTC. Translation gives CASSSSAAGSEQFF.

In its sample, this clonotype ranks as medium-sized. The chain has TRBV15 and TRBJ2-5, with a tentative D call TRBD1 (6 bases). Trimming shortened V by 0 bases and J by 9 bases, and 8 bases separated the two germline ends. In germline, CDR1 is LNHNV, CDR2 YYDKDF (reference sequence). The CDR3 is 12 amino acids. The CDR3 spells CATSRDTGPQYF. In DNA, the CDR3 is TGTGCCACCAGCAGAGATACAGGGCCCCAGTACTTC. Complete variable domain (other parts from reference TRBV15 and TRBJ2-5): DAMVIQNPRYQVTQFGKPVTLSCSQTLNHNVMYWYQQKSSQAPKLLFHYYDKDFNNEADTPDNFQSRRPNTSFCFLDIRSPGLGDTAMYLCATSRDTGPQYFGPGTRLLVL.

The V gene is TRBV4-2, the J gene TRBJ2-5, with TRBD2 matching 9 bases. V was clipped by 0 bases and J by 5 bases; unmatched bases: 13. Germline V gene sequence: CDR1 LGHNA, CDR2 YNFKEQ. The CDR3 runs to 18 residues. The DNA for the CDR3 is TGTGCCAGCAGCCAAGATTGGGGAGAGCGGGAGGACGGGGAGACCCAGTACTTC. This sequence encodes CASSQDWGEREDGETQYF.

V and J are TRBV29-1 and TRBJ2-1, with D perhaps TRBD1 (5 bases). Trimming removed 6 bases at V and 5 bases at J, with 17 bases between. The germline gives CDR1 SQVTM, CDR2 ANQGSEA. The CDR3 runs to 14 residues. The CDR3 sequence: CSVPRGDYNNEQFF. CDR3 coding DNA: TGCAGCGTCCCTAGGGGCGATTACAACAATGAGCAGTTCTTC.

The V call is TRBV20-1, the J call TRBJ2-7, with TRBD2 matching 10 bases. Germline trimming cut 5 bases from V and 5 bases from J; bases unmatched to any gene: 9. The CDR3 runs to 14 residues. In germline, CDR1 is DFQATT, CDR2 SNEGSKA (reference sequence). DNA for the CDR3: TGCAGTGCTTTGGAACTAGCGGGACACGACGAGCAGTACTTC. It is translated as CSALELAGHDEQYF.

The V call is TRBV6-1, the J call TRBJ2-7, with D hard to call. The CDR3 extends over 13 amino acids. Germline V CDR1 and CDR2: MNHNS, SASEGT. V was pared by 8 bases and J by 3 bases, with 14 bases between. The CDR3 DNA reads TGTGCCAGCTTGATAGGGTTGTACTACGAGCAGTACTTC. It is translated as CASLIGLYYEQYF.

The rearrangement joins TRBV15 to TRBJ1-6; D possibly corresponds to TRBD1 (5 bases). CDR3 size: 14 residues. Per germline, CDR1 LNHNV and CDR2 YYDKDF (reference sequence). V lost 1 base and J lost 6, with 7 bases in between. CDR3 in DNA: TGTGCCACCAGCAGAGCCGGGACTAATTCACCCCTCCACTTT. Its protein is CATSRAGTNSPLHF.

This clonotype was counted between two and nine times. The chain carries TRBV7-2 and TRBJ1-5; 8 bases agree with TRBD1. Germline V gene data show CDR1 as SGHTA and CDR2 as FQGNSA. The CDR3 is made up of 15 amino acids. Trimming took 6 bases from V and 5 from J; bases not matched to a gene: 9. The CDR3 region has the DNA TGTGCCAGCAGACCCGGACAGGGACACTATCAGCCCCAGCATTTT. Protein product: CASRPGQGHYQPQHF.